The present entry profiles one T cell receptor beta chain with its context. Its antigen is not known. The isolated RNA, all of it, was reverse transcribed, so expressed TCRB transcripts were what got sequenced. Method: immunoSEQ multiplex PCR; TCRdb's copy keeps in-frame clones and lacks some. The sample shows 450,000 or so clones, about 10% of them seen only once. This sample is drawn from a study of beta chain features in type 1 diabetes. Overall study findings and caveats: A potential PCR bias toward shorter templates would be equal in patient and control samples.

The CDR3 runs 16 residues. The ends were cut back, 0 bases at V and 4 bases at J, with 13 bases in the middle. Germline CDR1 is SGHTA and CDR2 is FQGNSA. The TCR originated in a woman between 18 and 30 years old in good health. The V gene is TRBV7-2, the J gene TRBJ2-1, with D possibly matching TRBD2 (6 bases). Source material: naive CD4+ T cells from blood. In nucleotides, the CDR3 is TGTGCCAGCAGCTTAGCCGGTCGGCGGGGTTACAATGAGCAGTTCTTC. Residues: CASSLAGRRGYNEQFF.